Presented here are 32 T cell receptor beta chains from one specimen sequenced in a study of blood T cell repertoires in COVID-19. Generated by immunoSEQ multiplex PCR, the TCRdb table keeps only in-frame clones and is missing some. The repertoire holds approximately 440,000 clones, with around 90% as singletons. Sequencing was carried out using PBMCs or T cells enriched from blood (not recorded which). These receptors all stem from a woman younger than 35 who had recovered from COVID-19.

The CDR3 region is CASSFRYRPNTGELFF. Written as DNA, the CDR3 is TGTGCCAGTAGTTTTAGGTACAGGCCAAACACCGGGGAGCTGTTTTTT. The gene calls are TRBV19 and TRBJ2-2; D may be TRBD1 (5 bases). The germline V gene encodes CDR1 LNHDA and CDR2 SQIVND (reference sequence). CDR3 length: 16 residues. V lost 5 bases to trimming and J lost 2 bases, with 15 bases between them. Supplemented by reference TRBV19 and TRBJ2-2, the full variable domain reads DGGITQSPKYLFRKEGQNVTLSCEQNLNHDAMYWYRQDPGQGLRLIYYSQIVNDFQKGDIAEGYSVSREKKESFPLTVTSAQKNPTAFYLCASSFRYRPNTGELFFGEGSRLTVL.

The rearrangement uses TRBV30 and TRBJ1-4; D ambiguous. The V and J ends lost 3 bases and 5 bases respectively, with 10 bases between them. The CDR3 contains 13 residues. The germline CDR1 and CDR2 sequences are GTSNPN and SVGIG (reference sequence). The CDR3 is CAWRSGRNEKLFF. The CDR3 region has the DNA TGTGCCTGGAGGTCGGGGAGGAATGAAAAACTGTTTTTT.

This clone was observed a handful of times. The rearrangement uses TRBV5-6 and TRBJ1-2; maybe TRBD1 (5 bases). Germline V gene lookup returns CDR1 SGHDT and CDR2 YYEEEE. V was shortened by 4 bases and J by 7 bases, with 11 bases between the two germline ends. The CDR3 is 12 residues long. The CDR3 DNA reads as TGTGCCAGCAGCCCGGGGGGGGTTGGCTACACCTTC. Amino acids: CASSPGGVGYTF.

As to this clone: The sample has other DNA sequences that encode this CDR3 too. The CDR3 DNA sequence: TGTGCCAGCTCACCACCTAACAGGGGAGGCGCAGATACGCAGTATTTT. Translating gives CASSPPNRGGADTQYF. The chain joins TRBV18 to TRBJ2-3; D may be TRBD1 (7 bases). The germline V gene encodes CDR1 KGHSH and CDR2 LQKENI. The germline V and J ends were trimmed by 0 bases and 4 bases, with 14 bases remaining between them. The CDR3 extends over 16 amino acids.

The gene calls are TRBV3-1 (or the pseudogene TRBV3-2) and TRBJ1-2, with D uncertain. V was cut by 4 bases and J by 7 bases, with 16 bases left in between. This CDR3 contains 14 residues. CDR1 and CDR2 from the germline V gene are LGHDT and YNNKEL (reference sequence). CDR3 amino acids: CASSLLIQAGGYTF. The CDR3 DNA reads as TGTGCCAGCAGCCTGTTAATCCAGGCTGGTGGCTACACCTTC.

V and J are TRBV2 and TRBJ2-5; D is perhaps TRBD1 (8 bases). Trimming pared 7 bases from V and 3 bases from J, leaving 15 bases between. Per the germline V gene, CDR1 is SNHLY and CDR2 is FYNNEI. The CDR3 sequence is 14 residues long. The CDR3 reads CASTREDREETQYF. Written as DNA, the CDR3 is TGTGCCAGCACCCGGGAGGACAGGGAAGAGACCCAGTACTTC.

The V call is TRBV6-5, the J call TRBJ1-2; 7 bases are a match to TRBD1. Trimming took 6 bases from V and 4 from J; bases not matched to a gene: 11. CDR1 is MNHEY, CDR2 SVGAGI, per germline. This CDR3 region has 15 residues. The CDR3 reads CASSRYRGETYGYTF. The CDR3 nucleotides are TGTGCCAGCAGCCGCTACAGGGGCGAAACCTATGGCTACACCTTC.

The rearrangement links TRBV5-1 to TRBJ1-6; D may be TRBD1 (6 bases). This CDR3 comprises 15 residues. Per germline, CDR1 SGHRS and CDR2 YFSETQ. Trimming left V 4 bases short and J 5 bases short, with 13 bases between. The CDR3 bases are TGCGCCAGCAGCACAGGGATTCGGGATAATTCACCCCTCCACTTT. It is translated as CASSTGIRDNSPLHF.

The J gene is TRBJ1-5, the V gene TRBV6-5; D call uncertain. This CDR3 contains 14 residues. CDR1 is MNHEY, CDR2 SVGAGI, per germline. Trimming left V 5 bases short and J 4 bases short, with 12 bases between. CDR3 in DNA: TGTGCCAGCAGTCCGAAGTCGACTAATCAGCCCCAGCATTTT. Translating gives CASSPKSTNQPQHF.

The rearrangement links TRBV10-3 to TRBJ2-3; 8 nucleotides align to TRBD1. V lost 10 bases and J lost 2; bases outside the gene matches: 5. The CDR3 runs 13 residues. In germline, CDR1 is ENHRY, CDR2 SYGVKD. CDR3 sequence (DNA): TGTGCCACTTCAGGGGGCTTCACAGATACGCAGTATTTT. Amino acid sequence: CATSGGFTDTQYF.

This chain links TRBV2 with TRBJ1-4, with 7 nucleotides matching TRBD1. Germline V gene sequence: CDR1 SNHLY, CDR2 FYNNEI. The J segment lost 4 bases and the V segment lost 7 bases, leaving 6 bases of the junction unmatched. This CDR3 has 14 residues. Here the CDR3 DNA reads TGTGCCAGCAACTCCGGGACAGTTAATGAAAAACTGTTTTTT. The encoded protein is CASNSGTVNEKLFF.

V usage is TRBV7-6 and J usage is TRBJ2-2; D remains ambiguous. CDR3 length: 15 amino acids. V was trimmed by 0 bases and J by 5 bases, leaving 10 bases between them. Per germline, CDR1 SGHVS and CDR2 FNYEAQ. CDR3 nucleotide sequence: TGTGCCAGCAGCTTAGCCGAGGTACTAACCGGGGAGCTGTTTTTT. This encodes CASSLAEVLTGELFF.

The chain uses TRBV6-5 and TRBJ2-3; TRBD1 agrees at 8 bases. J lost 11 bases, V lost 6 bases, and 13 bases had no gene match. Germline V CDR1 and CDR2: MNHEY, SVGAGI. The CDR3 spans 14 residues. The CDR3 DNA is TGTGCCAGCAGCGTGGGACAGGCCTACTTGGGGCAGTATTTT. Amino acid sequence: CASSVGQAYLGQYF.

The V and J genes are TRBV5-4 and TRBJ1-6; D is unclear. The CDR3 totals 16 residues. Trimming pared 0 bases from V and 6 bases from J, leaving 13 bases between. CDR1 is SGHNT, CDR2 YYREEE, per germline (reference sequence). The CDR3 loop is CASSLAVAGPNSPLHF. For the CDR3, the DNA is TGTGCCAGCAGCTTGGCCGTGGCAGGTCCTAATTCACCCCTCCACTTT. The full variable domain, with the rest looked up from reference TRBV5-4 and TRBJ1-6, is ETGVTQSPTHLIKTRGQQVTLRCSSQSGHNTVSWYQQALGQGPQFIFQYYREEENGRGNFPPRFSGLQFPNYSSELNVNALELDDSALYLCASSLAVAGPNSPLHFGNGTRLTVT.

The J gene is TRBJ1-2, the V gene TRBV7-8; maybe TRBD1 (5 bases). This CDR3 has 14 residues. Looked up from germline, CDR1 is SGHVS and CDR2 is FQNEAQ. The ends were cut back, 4 bases at V and 1 base at J, with 10 bases in the middle. In nucleotides, the CDR3 is TGTGCCAGCAGCTCCAGGGTGGGTAACTATGGCTACACCTTC. Translating it yields CASSSRVGNYGYTF.

The chain is built from TRBV19 and TRBJ1-5; TRBD1 agrees at 7 bases. CDR3 length: 15 amino acids. The V segment lost 10 bases and the J segment 0 bases; nucleotides outside the gene matches: 9. CDR1 is LNHDA, CDR2 SQIVND, per germline (reference sequence). CDR3 sequence (DNA): TGTGCCACCCGATGGACAGGCAGTAGCAATCAGCCCCAGCATTTT. Encoded protein: CATRWTGSSNQPQHF.

The rearrangement links TRBV3-1 (or the pseudogene TRBV3-2) to TRBJ1-4, with D unclear. The length of the CDR3 is 12 residues. V dropped 5 bases and J dropped 8 bases, with 9 bases sitting between them. Germline CDR1 LGHDT, CDR2 YNNKEL (reference sequence). The CDR3 DNA sequence: TGTGCCAGCAGCTTAAGAGGCGAAAAACTGTTTTTT. This sequence encodes CASSLRGEKLFF.

V and J are TRBV6-2 or TRBV6-3 and TRBJ2-2; 7 bases agree with TRBD2. V lost 5 bases to trimming and J lost 1 base; unmatched junction nucleotides: 7. The CDR3 spans 16 residues. Germline loops: CDR1 MNHEY, CDR2 SVGEGT. The CDR3 DNA reads TGTGCCAGCAGTCGGGGACCGGGGGGGAACACCGGGGAGCTGTTTTTT. The encoded protein is CASSRGPGGNTGELFF.

This chain uses TRBV11-2 with TRBJ1-2; 8 bases agree with TRBD1. The CDR3 loop spans 13 amino acids. V was clipped by 4 bases and J by 5 bases; unmatched bases: 3. The germline CDR1 and CDR2 sequences are SGHAT and FQNNGV. The CDR3 DNA sequence: TGTGCCAGCAGCTGGCAGGGGGCTTATGGCTACACCTTC. This translates into CASSWQGAYGYTF.

The gene calls are TRBV9 and TRBJ2-3, with 14 positions matching TRBD2. This CDR3 is built from 17 residues. Germline V gives CDR1 SGDLS, CDR2 YYNGEE. Trimming removed 3 bases from V and 3 bases from J; junction bases left unmatched: 6. The CDR3 nucleotides read TGTGCCAGCAGCGCGGGACTAGCGGGGGTGAGGACAGATACGCAGTATTTT. This gives the protein CASSAGLAGVRTDTQYF.

This clone was counted a single time. The gene calls are TRBV30 and TRBJ2-1; 9 positions match TRBD2. The V segment lost 2 bases and the J segment 14 bases; nucleotides outside the gene matches: 19. Germline lookup yields CDR1 GTSNPN and CDR2 SVGIG (reference sequence). There are 16 residues in the CDR3. In DNA form, the CDR3 reads TGTGCCTGGAGTCCCCCAGGGTCTACCCTAGCGGGGTCAAAGTTCTTC. It encodes CAWSPPGSTLAGSKFF.

The chain recombines TRBV28 with TRBJ1-5, with 9 positions matching TRBD1. Germline V gene data show CDR1 as MDHEN and CDR2 as SYDVKM. CDR3 length equals 15 residues. After removal of 4 bases from V and 4 bases from J, the junction contained 5 bases not matched to a gene. This chain's CDR3 is CASSSQGTGNQPQHF. The DNA of the CDR3 is TGTGCCAGCAGTTCCCAAGGGACAGGGAATCAGCCCCAGCATTTT. Looking up the rest from reference TRBV28 and TRBJ1-5 gives the full variable domain: DVKVTQSSRYLVKRTGEKVFLECVQDMDHENMFWYRQDPGLGLRLIYFSYDVKMKEKGDIPEGYSVSREKKERFSLILESASTNQTSMYLCASSSQGTGNQPQHFGDGTRLSIL.

This chain uses TRBV15 with TRBJ2-5; TRBD1 is a possible D gene (6 bases). This CDR3 has 15 amino acids. Trimming shortened V by 5 bases and J by 0 bases, and 13 bases separated the two germline ends. In germline, CDR1 is LNHNV, CDR2 YYDKDF (reference sequence). The CDR3 coding sequence is TGTGCCACCAGCCGAGGGACATCCAACCAAGAGACCCAGTACTTC. It translates to CATSRGTSNQETQYF.

This clone showed up just once. This chain uses TRBV28 with TRBJ1-5, with no clear D. Germline V gene data show CDR1 as MDHEN and CDR2 as SYDVKM. Trimming cost V 7 bases and J 0 bases, with 16 bases left between them. This CDR3 contains 16 residues. The CDR3 protein is CASNIRGYYSNQPQHF. CDR3 DNA: TGTGCCAGCAATATTCGCGGGTATTATAGCAATCAGCCCCAGCATTTT.

The sample holds one count of this clone. The chain employs TRBV5-1 and TRBJ1-2; D possibly corresponds to TRBD1 (6 bases). V was clipped by 9 bases and J by 8 bases, with 14 bases between them. From germline, CDR1 is SGHRS and CDR2 YFSETQ. The CDR3 totals 11 residues. CDR3 nucleotides: TGCGCCACCGGAGGGGGGGACGGCTACACCTTC. Encoded protein: CATGGGDGYTF.

The J gene is TRBJ1-2, the V gene TRBV19; tentatively, D is TRBD1 (6 bases). The CDR3 has 15 residues. Germline V CDR1 and CDR2: LNHDA, SQIVND (reference sequence). The V gene lost 1 base and the J gene lost 4 bases, with 13 bases spanning the gap. The DNA for the CDR3 is TGTGCCAGTAGTATAGCCGGACAGCCGATCTATGGCTACACCTTC. It is translated as CASSIAGQPIYGYTF. The whole variable domain, filled in from reference TRBV19 and TRBJ1-2, reads DGGITQSPKYLFRKEGQNVTLSCEQNLNHDAMYWYRQDPGQGLRLIYYSQIVNDFQKGDIAEGYSVSREKKESFPLTVTSAQKNPTAFYLCASSIAGQPIYGYTFGSGTRLTVV.

The chain employs TRBV20-1 and TRBJ2-5; D is uncertain. V was cut by 3 bases and J by 5 bases, with 7 bases left in between. Germline CDR1 DFQATT, CDR2 SNEGSKA (reference sequence). CDR3 length: 11 residues. DNA for the CDR3: TGCAGTGCTAGCAGTTGGGAGACCCAGTACTTC. The encoded protein is CSASSWETQYF.

This clone was found a few times. The chain joins TRBV19 to TRBJ1-3, with unresolved D. The CDR3 extends over 15 amino acids. Per germline, CDR1 LNHDA and CDR2 SQIVND (reference sequence). The V end was cut by 3 bases, the J end by 3 bases, with 12 bases between. The CDR3 nucleotides read TGTGCCAGTAGTATTTTTGGCGGGAATGGAAACACCATATATTTT. It is translated as CASSIFGGNGNTIYF.

In DNA form, the CDR3 reads TGCGCCAGCAGCCAAGCCGGGACAGGGGTTCAGCCCCAGCATTTT. It translates to CASSQAGTGVQPQHF. The chain recombines TRBV4-1 with TRBJ1-5, with 10 bases fitting TRBD1. V was clipped by 1 base and J by 6 bases; unmatched bases: 3. CDR3 length: 15 amino acids. CDR1 is MGHRA and CDR2 is YSYEKL in the germline V gene.

The chain is built from TRBV12-5 and TRBJ1-4, with no clear D. Germline CDR1 and CDR2: LGHNT and FRNRAP. V was clipped by 7 bases and J by 8 bases, with 11 bases between them. This CDR3 is built from 12 residues. The CDR3 DNA is TGTGCTAGTGCCATCCTACCCGAAAAACTGTTTTTT. Translating it yields CASAILPEKLFF.

The chain recombines TRBV29-1 with TRBJ2-1; D ambiguous. The V end lost 4 bases, the J end lost 7 bases, and 14 bases lay between the germline ends. The CDR3 length is 13 residues. Germline values: CDR1 SQVTM, CDR2 ANQGSEA. CDR3 sequence (DNA): TGCAGCGTTGGGTCCCAACTTAGAAATGAGCAGTTCTTC. As protein: CSVGSQLRNEQFF.

The gene calls are TRBV27 and TRBJ2-1, with 8 positions matching TRBD1. The CDR3 loop spans 13 amino acids. Germline-derived CDR1 and CDR2 are MNHEY and SMNVEV (reference sequence). J lost 10 bases, V lost 8 bases, and 10 bases had no gene match. The CDR3 protein is CASRRNRGSEQFF. The CDR3 DNA reads as TGTGCCAGCCGAAGAAACAGGGGGTCGGAGCAGTTCTTC.